This record covers a single T cell receptor beta chain. From the 5' RACE reads, TCRdb called clonotypes with MiXCR, one entry per CDR3 protein. The sample shows fewer than 350,000 distinct CDR3 sequences, 14% of them seen only once. This sample was taken from a study of T-cell memory formation after mild COVID-19. The germline V and J ends were trimmed by 6 bases and 8 bases, with 18 bases remaining between them. The CDR3 extends over 14 amino acids. CDR1 and CDR2 from the germline V gene are SGHTA and FQGNSA. This clonotype was sampled from a man between 18 and 29 years old who had mild COVID-19 (a few samples of this study predate the infection). Cell type and time point are not known. V gene TRBV7-2 combines with J gene TRBJ2-3; D is perhaps TRBD1 or TRBD2 (5 bases each). The material sequenced was PBMCs or a T cell subset sorted from them (not recorded which). Here the CDR3 reads CASRGGWGFATQYF. The CDR3 DNA reads TGTGCCAGCAGGGGCGGCTGGGGGTTTGCTACGCAGTATTTT.